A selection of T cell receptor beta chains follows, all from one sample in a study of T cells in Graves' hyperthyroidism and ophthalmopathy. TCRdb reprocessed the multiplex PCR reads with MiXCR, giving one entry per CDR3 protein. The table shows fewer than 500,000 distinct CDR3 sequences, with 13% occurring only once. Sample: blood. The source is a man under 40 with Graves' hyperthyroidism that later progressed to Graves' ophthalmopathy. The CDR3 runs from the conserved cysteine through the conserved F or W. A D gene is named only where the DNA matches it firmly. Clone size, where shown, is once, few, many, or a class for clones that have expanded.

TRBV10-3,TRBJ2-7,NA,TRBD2,CASRPLLAGGTYEQYF,TGTGCCAGCCGTCCTCTTCTAGCGGGGGGTACCTACGAGCAGTACTTC
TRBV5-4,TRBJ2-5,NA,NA,CASNSQVRGWETQYF,TGTGCCAGCAACTCGCAGGTCCGAGGGTGGGAGACCCAGTACTTC
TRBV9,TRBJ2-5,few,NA,CASSVGGPETQYF,TGTGCCAGCAGCGTCGGGGGGCCGGAGACCCAGTACTTC
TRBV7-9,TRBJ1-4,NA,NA,CASSLVVTPREEKLFF,TGTGCTAGCAGCTTAGTTGTGACACCTCGGGAAGAAAAACTGTTTTTT
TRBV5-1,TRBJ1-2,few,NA,CASSLLGTGNYGYTF,TGCGCCAGCAGCTTGCTGGGGACGGGTAACTATGGCTACACCTTC
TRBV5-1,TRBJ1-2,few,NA,CASSLAVSQTYGYTF,TGCGCCAGCAGCTTGGCTGTAAGTCAAACCTATGGCTACACCTTC
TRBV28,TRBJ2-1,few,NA,CASRPLGHFDEQFF,TGTGCCAGCAGGCCCTTGGGTCATTTCGATGAGCAGTTCTTC
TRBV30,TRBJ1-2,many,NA,CAWSASSTFRDNYGYTF,TGTGCCTGGAGTGCCAGCTCGACCTTCCGGGACAACTATGGCTACACCTTC
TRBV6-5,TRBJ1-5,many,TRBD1,CASSYDRGIQPQHF,TGTGCCAGCAGTTACGACAGGGGTATTCAGCCCCAGCATTTT
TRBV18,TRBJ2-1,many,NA,CASSPSAGEIYNEQFF,TGTGCCAGCTCACCCTCAGCGGGCGAGATCTACAATGAGCAGTTCTTC
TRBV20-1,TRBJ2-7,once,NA,CSASNYPPYEQYF,TGCAGTGCTAGTAACTACCCTCCCTACGAGCAGTACTTC
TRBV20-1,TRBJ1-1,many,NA,CSAAPGWAFF,TGCAGTGCTGCTCCAGGGTGGGCTTTCTTT
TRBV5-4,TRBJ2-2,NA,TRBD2,CASSLEAGGTGELFF,TGTGCCAGCAGCTTGGAAGCGGGGGGGACCGGGGAGCTGTTTTTT
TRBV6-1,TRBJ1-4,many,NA,CASSRYGQEKLFF,TGTGCCAGCAGCCGTTACGGGCAAGAAAAACTGTTTTTT
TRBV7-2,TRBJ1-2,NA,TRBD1,CASSRTGGLSTYGYTF,TGTGCCAGCAGCCGGACAGGGGGCCTGAGTACCTATGGCTACACCTTC
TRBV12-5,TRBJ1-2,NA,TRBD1,CASGLSGTGYYGYTF,TGTGCTAGTGGCCTGTCAGGGACAGGGTACTATGGCTACACCTTC
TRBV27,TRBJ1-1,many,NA,CASSLSSGGFTEAFF,TGTGCCAGCAGTTTATCGAGCGGGGGATTCACTGAAGCTTTCTTT
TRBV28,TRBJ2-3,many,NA,CASSLGVVQDTQYF,TGTGCCAGCAGTTTAGGGGTCGTTCAAGATACGCAGTATTTT
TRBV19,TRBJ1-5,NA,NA,CASSGWDQPQHF,TGTGCCAGTAGTGGTTGGGATCAGCCCCAGCATTTT
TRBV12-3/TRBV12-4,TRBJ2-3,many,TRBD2,CASRKTSGGSTDTQYF,TGTGCCAGCAGAAAGACTAGCGGGGGGAGCACAGATACGCAGTATTTT
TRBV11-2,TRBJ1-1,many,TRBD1,CASSWGQGREAFF,TGTGCCAGCAGCTGGGGACAGGGACGTGAAGCTTTCTTT
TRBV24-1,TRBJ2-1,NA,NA,CATGGAGSYNEQFF,TGTGCCACCGGGGGAGCGGGTTCCTACAATGAGCAGTTCTTC
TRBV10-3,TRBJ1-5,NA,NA,CAISGGDPDQPQHF,TGTGCCATCAGTGGGGGGGACCCCGATCAGCCCCAGCATTTT
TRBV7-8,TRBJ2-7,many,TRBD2,CASSGLAGKFGYEQYF,TGTGCCAGCAGCGGACTAGCGGGAAAATTCGGCTACGAGCAGTACTTC
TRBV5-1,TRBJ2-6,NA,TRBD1,CASSLHRGHGANVLTF,TGCGCCAGCAGCCTTCACAGGGGGCACGGGGCCAACGTCCTGACTTTC
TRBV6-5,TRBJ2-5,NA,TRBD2,CASSYSRRRGGAETQYF,TGTGCCAGCAGTTACTCGAGGAGGCGGGGGGGGGCAGAGACCCAGTACTTC
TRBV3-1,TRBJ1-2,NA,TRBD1,CASSHLHDRVYGYTF,TGTGCCAGCAGCCATTTGCACGACAGGGTCTATGGCTACACCTTC
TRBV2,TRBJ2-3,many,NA,CASTGGAGDTQYF,TGTGCCAGCACGGGCGGGGCCGGAGATACGCAGTATTTT
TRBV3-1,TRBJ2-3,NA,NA,CASTPRGSRTDTQYF,TGTGCCAGCACTCCAAGGGGGTCCCGCACAGATACGCAGTATTTT
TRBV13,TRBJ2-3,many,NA,CASTPPLGSPDTQYF,TGTGCCAGCACTCCACCTCTTGGATCCCCAGATACGCAGTATTTT
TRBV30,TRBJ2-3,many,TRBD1,CALTGGAGDTQYF,TGTGCACTAACAGGGGGCGCGGGAGATACGCAGTATTTT
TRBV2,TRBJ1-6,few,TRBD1,CASSALPGQGADNSPLHF,TGTGCCAGCAGTGCCTTACCGGGACAGGGGGCTGATAATTCACCCCTCCACTTT
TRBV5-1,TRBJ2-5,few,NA,CASSLTSYETQYF,TGCGCCAGCAGCCTTACTAGCTACGAGACCCAGTACTTC
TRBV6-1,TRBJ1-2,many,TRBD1,CASDLDRGDYGYTF,TGTGCCAGTGACCTGGACAGGGGCGACTATGGCTACACCTTC
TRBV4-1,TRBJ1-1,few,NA,CASSPLASRATEAFF,TGCGCCAGCAGCCCCCTAGCCAGCCGGGCCACTGAAGCTTTCTTT
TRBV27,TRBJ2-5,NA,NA,CASSYNDRRETQYF,TGTGCCAGCAGTTACAACGATAGAAGGGAGACCCAGTACTTC
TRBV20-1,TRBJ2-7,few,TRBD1,CSASRQGAFGEQYF,TGCAGTGCTAGTAGGCAGGGGGCGTTTGGGGAGCAGTACTTC
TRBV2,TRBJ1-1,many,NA,CASREWTNTEAFF,TGTGCCAGCAGGGAGTGGACGAACACTGAAGCTTTCTTT
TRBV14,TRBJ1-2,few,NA,CASSQGRVGYTF,TGTGCCAGCAGCCAGGGGAGGGTTGGCTACACCTTC
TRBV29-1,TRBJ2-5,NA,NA,CSGRGRFQETQYF,TGCAGCGGGAGGGGTCGCTTCCAAGAGACCCAGTACTTC
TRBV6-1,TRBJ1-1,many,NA,CASNTVRSTEAFF,TGTGCCAGCAATACTGTGCGGTCGACTGAAGCTTTCTTT
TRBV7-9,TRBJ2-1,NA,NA,CASSLRKDKHDNEQFF,TGTGCCAGCAGCTTAAGGAAAGACAAGCATGACAATGAGCAGTTCTTC
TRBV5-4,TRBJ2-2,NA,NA,CASSLFLGARTGELFF,TGTGCCAGCAGCTTGTTTCTGGGGGCGAGAACCGGGGAGCTGTTTTTT
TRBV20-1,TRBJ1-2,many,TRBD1,CSATARQGSGYTF,TGCAGTGCCACCGCGAGACAGGGATCGGGCTACACCTTC
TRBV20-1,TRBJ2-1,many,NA,CSASSGGSPHNEQFF,TGCAGTGCTAGTTCTGGGGGGTCCCCTCACAATGAGCAGTTCTTC
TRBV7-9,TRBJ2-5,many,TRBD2,CASSQVAGGQETQYF,TGTGCCAGCAGCCAGGTAGCGGGGGGTCAAGAGACCCAGTACTTC
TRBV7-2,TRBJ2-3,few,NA,CASSPRRGGPSRTQYF,TGTGCCAGCAGCCCCAGGCGAGGGGGGCCCAGTCGTACGCAGTATTTT
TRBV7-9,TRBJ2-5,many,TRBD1,CASSATHPGQGSVKTQYF,TGTGCCAGCAGCGCAACACATCCGGGACAGGGTTCCGTAAAGACCCAGTACTTC
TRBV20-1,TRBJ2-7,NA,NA,CSACPTGRGSYEQYF,TGCAGTGCTTGTCCGACAGGGCGGGGATCCTACGAGCAGTACTTC